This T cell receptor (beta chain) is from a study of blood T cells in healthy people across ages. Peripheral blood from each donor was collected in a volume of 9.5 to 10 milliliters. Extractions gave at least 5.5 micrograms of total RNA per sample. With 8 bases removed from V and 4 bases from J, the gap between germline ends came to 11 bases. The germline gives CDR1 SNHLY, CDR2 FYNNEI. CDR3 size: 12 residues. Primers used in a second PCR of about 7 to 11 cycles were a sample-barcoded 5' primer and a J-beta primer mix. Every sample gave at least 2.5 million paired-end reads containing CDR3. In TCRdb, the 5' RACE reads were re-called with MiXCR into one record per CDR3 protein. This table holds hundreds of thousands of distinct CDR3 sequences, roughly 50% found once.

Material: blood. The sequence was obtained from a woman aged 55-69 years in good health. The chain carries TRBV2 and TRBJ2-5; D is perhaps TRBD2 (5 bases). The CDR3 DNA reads TGTGCCAGCGACCCTGGAGGAGAGACCCAGTACTTC. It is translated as CASDPGGETQYF. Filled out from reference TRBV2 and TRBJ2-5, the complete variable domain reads EPEVTQTPSHQVTQMGQEVILRCVPISNHLYFYWYRQILGQKVEFLVSFYNNEISEKSEIFDDQFSVERPDGSNFTLKIRSTKLEDSAMYFCASDPGGETQYFGPGTRLLVL.